This T cell receptor beta chain stems from a study of blood T cell repertoires in COVID-19. The protocol was immunoSEQ multiplex PCR, while the TCRdb copy is restricted to in-frame clones and leaves out a portion. Among 320,000 or so clones listed, 88% were seen once. This CDR3 is 16 amino acids long. CDR1 and CDR2 (germline): LNHDA, SQIVND (reference sequence). The trim removed 9 bases at V and 0 bases at J, leaving 9 bases unmatched. This clone turned up a few times. The V call is TRBV19, the J call TRBJ1-5; 9 nucleotides line up with TRBD1. The source of this sequence is a man under 40 who had recovered from COVID-19. The sample consisted of PBMCs or T cells enriched from blood (not recorded which). DNA of the CDR3: TGTGCCAGCTCAGAATGGACAGGGGTTAGCAATCAGCCCCAGCATTTT. Translated: CASSEWTGVSNQPQHF.